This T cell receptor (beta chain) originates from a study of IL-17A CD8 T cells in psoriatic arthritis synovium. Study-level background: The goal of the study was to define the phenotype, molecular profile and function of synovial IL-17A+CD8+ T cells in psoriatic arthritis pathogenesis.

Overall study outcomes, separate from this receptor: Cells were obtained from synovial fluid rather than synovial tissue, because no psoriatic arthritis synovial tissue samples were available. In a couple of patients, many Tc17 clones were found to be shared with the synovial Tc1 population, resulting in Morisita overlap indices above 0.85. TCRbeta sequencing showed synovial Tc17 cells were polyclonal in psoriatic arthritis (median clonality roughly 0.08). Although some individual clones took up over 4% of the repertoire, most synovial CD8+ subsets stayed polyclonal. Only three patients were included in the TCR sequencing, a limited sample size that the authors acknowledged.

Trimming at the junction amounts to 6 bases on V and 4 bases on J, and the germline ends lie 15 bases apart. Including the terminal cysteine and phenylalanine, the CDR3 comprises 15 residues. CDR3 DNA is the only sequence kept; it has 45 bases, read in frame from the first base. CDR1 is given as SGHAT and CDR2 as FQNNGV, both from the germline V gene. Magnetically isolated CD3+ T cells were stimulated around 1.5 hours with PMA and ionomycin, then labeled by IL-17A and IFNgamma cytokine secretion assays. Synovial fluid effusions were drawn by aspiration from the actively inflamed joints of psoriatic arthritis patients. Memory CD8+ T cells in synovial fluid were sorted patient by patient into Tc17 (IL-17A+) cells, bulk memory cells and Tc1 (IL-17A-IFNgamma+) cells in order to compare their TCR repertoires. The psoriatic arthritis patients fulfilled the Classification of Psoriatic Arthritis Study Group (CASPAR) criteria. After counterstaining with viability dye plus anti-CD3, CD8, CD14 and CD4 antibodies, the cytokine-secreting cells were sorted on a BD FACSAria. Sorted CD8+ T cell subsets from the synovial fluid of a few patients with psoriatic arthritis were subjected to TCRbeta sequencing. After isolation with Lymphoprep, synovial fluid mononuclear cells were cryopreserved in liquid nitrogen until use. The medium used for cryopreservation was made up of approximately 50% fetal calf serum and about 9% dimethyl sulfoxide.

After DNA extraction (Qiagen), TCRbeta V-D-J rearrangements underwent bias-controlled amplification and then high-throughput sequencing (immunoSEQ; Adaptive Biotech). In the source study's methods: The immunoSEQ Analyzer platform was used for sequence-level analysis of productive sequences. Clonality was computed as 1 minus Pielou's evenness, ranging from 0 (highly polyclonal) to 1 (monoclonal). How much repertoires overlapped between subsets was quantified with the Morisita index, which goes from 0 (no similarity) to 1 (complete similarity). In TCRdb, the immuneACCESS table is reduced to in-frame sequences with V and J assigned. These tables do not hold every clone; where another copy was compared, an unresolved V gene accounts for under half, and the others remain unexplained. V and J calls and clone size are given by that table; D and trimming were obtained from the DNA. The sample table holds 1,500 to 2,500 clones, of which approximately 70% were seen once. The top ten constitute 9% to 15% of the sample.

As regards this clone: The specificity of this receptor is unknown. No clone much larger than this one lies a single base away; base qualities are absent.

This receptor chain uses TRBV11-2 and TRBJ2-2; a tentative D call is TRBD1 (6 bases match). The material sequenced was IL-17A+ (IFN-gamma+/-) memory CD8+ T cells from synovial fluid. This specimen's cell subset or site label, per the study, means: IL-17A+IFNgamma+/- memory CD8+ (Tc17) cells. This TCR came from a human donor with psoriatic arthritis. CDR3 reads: CASRDGQMGTGELFF. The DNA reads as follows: TGTGCCAGCAGGGACGGACAGATGGGCACCGGGGAGCTGTTTTTT.